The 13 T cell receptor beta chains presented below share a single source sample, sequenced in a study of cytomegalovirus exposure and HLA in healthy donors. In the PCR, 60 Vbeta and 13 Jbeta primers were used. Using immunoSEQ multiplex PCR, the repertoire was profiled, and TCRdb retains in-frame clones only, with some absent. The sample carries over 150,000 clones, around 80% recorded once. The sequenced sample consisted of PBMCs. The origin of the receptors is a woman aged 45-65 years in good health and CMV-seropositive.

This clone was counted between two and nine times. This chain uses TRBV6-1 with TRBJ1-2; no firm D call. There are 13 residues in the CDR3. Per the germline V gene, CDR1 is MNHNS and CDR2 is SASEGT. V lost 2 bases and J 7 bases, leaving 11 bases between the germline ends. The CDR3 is CASSEPGSRGYTF. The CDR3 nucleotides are TGTGCCAGCAGTGAACCCGGGTCGCGTGGCTACACCTTC.

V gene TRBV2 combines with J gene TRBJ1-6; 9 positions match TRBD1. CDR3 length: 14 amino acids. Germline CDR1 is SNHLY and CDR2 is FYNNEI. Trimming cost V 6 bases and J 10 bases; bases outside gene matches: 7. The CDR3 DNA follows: TGTGCCAGCAGAGGGACAGGGCTGGGGTCACCCCTCCACTTT. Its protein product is CASRGTGLGSPLHF.

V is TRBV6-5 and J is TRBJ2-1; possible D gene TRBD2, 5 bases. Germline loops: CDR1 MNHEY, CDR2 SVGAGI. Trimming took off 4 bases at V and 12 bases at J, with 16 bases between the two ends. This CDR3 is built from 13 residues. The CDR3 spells CASSSTTRTGQFF. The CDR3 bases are TGTGCCAGCAGTTCCACCACTAGGACCGGGCAGTTCTTC.

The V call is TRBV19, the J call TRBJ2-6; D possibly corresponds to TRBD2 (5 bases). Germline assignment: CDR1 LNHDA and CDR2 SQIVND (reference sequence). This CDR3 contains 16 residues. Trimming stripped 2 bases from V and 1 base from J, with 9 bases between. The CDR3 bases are TGTGCCAGTAGTATAACCGGGGTTTCTGGGGCCAACGTCCTGACTTTC. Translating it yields CASSITGVSGANVLTF.

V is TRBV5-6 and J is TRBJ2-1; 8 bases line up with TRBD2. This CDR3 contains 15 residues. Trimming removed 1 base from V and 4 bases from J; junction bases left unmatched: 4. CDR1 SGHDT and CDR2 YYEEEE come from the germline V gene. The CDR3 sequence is CASSLLGLDYNEQFF. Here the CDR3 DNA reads TGTGCCAGCAGCTTGTTGGGACTAGATTACAATGAGCAGTTCTTC.

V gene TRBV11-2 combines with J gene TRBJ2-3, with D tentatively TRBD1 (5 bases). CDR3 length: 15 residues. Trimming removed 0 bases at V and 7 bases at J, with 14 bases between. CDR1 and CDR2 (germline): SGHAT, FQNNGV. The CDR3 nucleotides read TGTGCCAGCAGCTTAGATCCGACGACAGCCCATACGCAGTATTTT. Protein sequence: CASSLDPTTAHTQYF.

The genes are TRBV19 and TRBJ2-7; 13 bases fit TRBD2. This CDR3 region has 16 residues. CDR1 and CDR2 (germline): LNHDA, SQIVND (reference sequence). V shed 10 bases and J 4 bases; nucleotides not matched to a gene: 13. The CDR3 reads CAMGATSGGAEYEQYF. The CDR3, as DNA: TGTGCCATGGGGGCTACTAGCGGGGGGGCCGAGTACGAGCAGTACTTC.

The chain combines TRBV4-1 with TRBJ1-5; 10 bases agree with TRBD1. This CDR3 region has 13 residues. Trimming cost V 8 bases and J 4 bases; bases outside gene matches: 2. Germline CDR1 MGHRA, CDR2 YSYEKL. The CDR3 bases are TGCGCCAGCTGGACAGGGGGGAATCAGCCCCAGCATTTT. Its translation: CASWTGGNQPQHF.

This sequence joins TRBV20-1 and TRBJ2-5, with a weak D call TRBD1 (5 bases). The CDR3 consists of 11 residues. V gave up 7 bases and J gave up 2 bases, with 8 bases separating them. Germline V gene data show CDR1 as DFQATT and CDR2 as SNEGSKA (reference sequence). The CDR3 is CSGHRQETQYF. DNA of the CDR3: TGCAGTGGTCACAGGCAAGAGACCCAGTACTTC.

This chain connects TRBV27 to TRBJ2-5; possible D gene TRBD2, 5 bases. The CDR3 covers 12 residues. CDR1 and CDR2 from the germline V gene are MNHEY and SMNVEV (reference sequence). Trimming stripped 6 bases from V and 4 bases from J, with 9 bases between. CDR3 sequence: CASSPEGETQYF. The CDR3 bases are TGTGCCAGCAGCCCCGAGGGAGAGACCCAGTACTTC.

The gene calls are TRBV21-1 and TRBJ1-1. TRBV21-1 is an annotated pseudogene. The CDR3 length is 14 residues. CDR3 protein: CASGPPRGGTEAFF. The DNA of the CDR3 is TGTGCCAGCGGACCCCCCCGGGGGGGAACTGAAGCTTTCTTT.

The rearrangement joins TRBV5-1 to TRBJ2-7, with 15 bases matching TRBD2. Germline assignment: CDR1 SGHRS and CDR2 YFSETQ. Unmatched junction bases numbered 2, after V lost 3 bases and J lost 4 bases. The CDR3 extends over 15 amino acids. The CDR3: CASSWTSGGEYEQYF. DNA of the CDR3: TGCGCCAGCAGCTGGACTAGCGGGGGGGAATACGAGCAGTACTTC.

The CDR3 bases are TGTGCCAGCAGCGTAGGAGCTACCAACAATGAGCAGTTCTTC. This translates into CASSVGATNNEQFF. The V gene is TRBV9, the J gene TRBJ2-1, with D unresolved. V lost 0 bases and J lost 5, with 9 bases in between. The CDR3 covers 14 residues. Per germline, CDR1 SGDLS and CDR2 YYNGEE. Together with reference TRBV9 and TRBJ2-1, the CDR3 gives the full variable domain: DSGVTQTPKHLITATGQRVTLRCSPRSGDLSVYWYQQSLDQGLQFLIQYYNGEERAKGNILERFSAQQFPDLHSELNLSSLELGDSALYFCASSVGATNNEQFFGPGTRLTVL.